The 18 T cell receptor beta chains in this list originate from one sample, sequenced in a study of blood T cell repertoires in COVID-19. Method: immunoSEQ multiplex PCR; TCRdb's copy keeps in-frame clones and lacks some. The top ten clones hold 0.8% to 1% of a sample with 250,000 to 300,000 clones, roughly 88% of them seen once. Sequenced input: PBMCs or T cells enriched from blood (not recorded which). Receptor source: a woman between 25 and 40 years old who had recovered from COVID-19.

V gene TRBV18 combines with J gene TRBJ1-4; possibly TRBD1 for D (5 bases). V gave up 2 bases and J gave up 7 bases, with 14 bases separating them. CDR1 is KGHSH and CDR2 is LQKENI in the germline V gene. CDR3 length: 15 amino acids. CDR3 loop: CASSPIQGVSEKLFF. CDR3 DNA: TGTGCCAGCTCACCAATTCAGGGCGTCTCTGAAAAACTGTTTTTT.

This rearrangement joins TRBV7-9 to TRBJ2-4; TRBD2 matches 9 bases. Germline values: CDR1 SEHNR, CDR2 FQNEAQ (reference sequence). V shed 5 bases, J shed 6 bases, and the junction held 11 bases outside the gene matches. The CDR3 loop spans 16 amino acids. The CDR3 DNA reads as TGTGCCAGCAGCAATCCTAGCGGGAAGGGTAGAAACATTCAGTACTTC. Its translation: CASSNPSGKGRNIQYF.

The chain links TRBV9 to TRBJ1-6; D perhaps matches TRBD1 (6 bases). The V end was cut by 4 bases, the J end by 1 base, with 15 bases between. The CDR3 runs to 17 residues. Germline lookup yields CDR1 SGDLS and CDR2 YYNGEE. CDR3 in amino acids: CASSPGVLRSYNSPLHF. The CDR3 DNA reads TGTGCCAGCAGCCCAGGGGTCTTAAGGTCCTATAATTCACCCCTCCACTTT.

This clone is a singleton in its sample. This rearrangement joins TRBV6-2 or TRBV6-3 to TRBJ1-6; D is uncertain. Trimming took 2 bases from V and 7 from J, leaving 9 bases between them. CDR1 and CDR2 from the germline V gene are MNHEY and SVGEGT. This CDR3 contains 14 residues. In DNA form, the CDR3 reads TGTGCCAGCAGTTACAAATTCCGGAATTCACCCCTCCACTTT. It translates to CASSYKFRNSPLHF.

V gene TRBV6-1 combines with J gene TRBJ1-2, with TRBD1 matching 7 bases. Trimming took 2 bases from V and 4 from J; bases not matched to a gene: 4. Germline CDR1 is MNHNS and CDR2 is SASEGT. This CDR3 region has 14 residues. The CDR3 nucleotides are TGTGCCAGCAGTGAAACGACAGGGTTCTATGGCTACACCTTC. This codes for CASSETTGFYGYTF.

The J gene is TRBJ2-4, the V gene TRBV3-1 (or the pseudogene TRBV3-2); D remains ambiguous. The length of the CDR3 is 14 residues. Per the germline V gene, CDR1 is LGHDT and CDR2 is YNNKEL (reference sequence). Trimming shortened V by 0 bases and J by 4 bases, and 7 bases separated the two germline ends. CDR3 DNA sequence: TGTGCCAGCAGCCAAGAAATTAGAAAAAACATTCAGTACTTC. Translated, it gives CASSQEIRKNIQYF.

This chain connects TRBV10-3 to TRBJ1-2, with a tentative D call TRBD1 (6 bases). The V gene's germline CDR1 is ENHRY and CDR2 SYGVKD. The ends were cut back, 4 bases at V and 4 bases at J, with 16 bases in the middle. The CDR3 has 15 amino acids. The CDR3 DNA follows: TGTGCCATCAGTGGAACAGGGTCGAGGGCCTATGGCTACACCTTC. Amino acids: CAISGTGSRAYGYTF.

This rearrangement joins TRBV29-1 to TRBJ1-2, with TRBD1 matching 8 bases. The CDR3 is 13 residues long. J gave up 4 bases and V 2 bases, and 3 bases lay outside the gene matches. CDR1 is SQVTM, CDR2 ANQGSEA, per germline. The chain's CDR3 is CSVEWGTGYGYTF. CDR3 DNA: TGCAGCGTTGAATGGGGGACAGGCTATGGCTACACCTTC.

The J gene is TRBJ1-5, the V gene TRBV6-5; D is perhaps TRBD1 (5 bases). The length of the CDR3 is 13 residues. The V gene lost 6 bases and the J gene lost 9 bases, with 15 bases spanning the gap. From germline, CDR1 is MNHEY and CDR2 SVGAGI. CDR3 protein: CASSRGRGRPQHF. In DNA, the CDR3 is TGTGCCAGCAGCCGCGGTCGGGGGAGGCCCCAGCATTTT.

The genes are TRBV2 and TRBJ2-5; D possibly corresponds to TRBD2 (6 bases). The CDR3 is 12 residues long. With 3 bases removed from V and 6 bases from J, the gap between germline ends came to 8 bases. CDR1 and CDR2 from the germline V gene are SNHLY and FYNNEI. The CDR3 nucleotides read TGTGCCAGCAGTGAGGAGGGGCAGACCCAGTACTTC. Protein: CASSEEGQTQYF.

This chain uses TRBV28 with TRBJ2-1; TRBD2 matches 8 bases. Trimming took 6 bases from V and 2 from J; bases not matched to a gene: 0. The germline gives CDR1 MDHEN, CDR2 SYDVKM. The CDR3 runs to 13 residues. CDR3 sequence reads: CASSGRAYNEQFF. The CDR3 region has the DNA TGTGCCAGCAGCGGGAGGGCCTACAATGAGCAGTTCTTC.

V gene TRBV5-1 combines with J gene TRBJ2-7; TRBD1 is a possible D gene (6 bases). V lost 5 bases, J lost 2 bases, and 17 bases lay in between. The CDR3 totals 15 residues. The germline V gene has CDR1 SGHRS and CDR2 YFSETQ. CDR3 in DNA: TGCGCCAGCAGACTGGGGCCGGACAGAACCTACGAGCAGTACTTC. Its protein product is CASRLGPDRTYEQYF.

Only one count was recorded for this clone. The CDR3, as DNA: TGTGCCAGCAGCTTGGTTGCGGGGGGCTCTGGAAACACCATATATTTT. Amino acid sequence: CASSLVAGGSGNTIYF. This chain joins TRBV5-6 and TRBJ1-3; maybe TRBD1 (5 bases). The CDR3 runs to 16 residues. CDR1 SGHDT and CDR2 YYEEEE come from the germline V gene. Between the trimmed V and J ends, which lost 0 bases and 0 bases, there was a span of 10 bases.

This chain links TRBV2 with TRBJ2-1; unclear D gene. Germline V gives CDR1 SNHLY, CDR2 FYNNEI. The CDR3 runs 14 residues. Trimming cost V 8 bases and J 0 bases, with 11 bases left between them. The CDR3 spells CASLGSSSYNEQFF. The CDR3 coding sequence is TGTGCCAGCCTTGGCTCGTCCTCCTACAATGAGCAGTTCTTC.

On this clone itself: A junction end diverges from the germline sequence, so it may reflect a read error. V usage is TRBV4-3 and J usage is TRBJ2-7, with D maybe TRBD1 (6 bases). This CDR3 contains 14 residues. Per germline, CDR1 LGHNA and CDR2 YSLEER. CDR3 sequence (DNA): TGCGCCGGCAGCTCTTCCGGGACATCCTACGAGCAGTACTTC. It is translated as CAGSSSGTSYEQYF.

The rearrangement uses TRBV27 and TRBJ2-7; 8 positions agree with TRBD1. Germline CDR1 is MNHEY and CDR2 is SMNVEV (reference sequence). V trimming: 7 bases; J trimming: 1 base; junction bases outside the gene matches: 21. The length of the CDR3 is 19 residues. CDR3 sequence: CASTRRRDRGRVESYEQYF. DNA of the CDR3: TGTGCCAGCACCCGGCGAAGAGACAGGGGAAGAGTTGAGTCCTACGAGCAGTACTTC.

V gene TRBV30 combines with J gene TRBJ1-1; D gene uncertain. Germline-derived CDR1 and CDR2 are GTSNPN and SVGIG (reference sequence). The V end lost 3 bases, the J end lost 1 base, and 9 bases lay between the germline ends. This CDR3 has 13 amino acids. CDR3: CAWRLSQNTEAFF. The CDR3 DNA is TGTGCCTGGAGATTAAGCCAGAACACTGAAGCTTTCTTT.

V gene TRBV7-9 combines with J gene TRBJ1-3; the D is unclear. The CDR3 extends over 16 amino acids. The V gene lost 6 bases and the J gene lost 0 bases, with 15 bases spanning the gap. The germline V gene has CDR1 SEHNR and CDR2 FQNEAQ (reference sequence). The chain's CDR3 is CASSTREGNSGNTIYF. In DNA form, the CDR3 reads TGTGCCAGCAGTACGAGGGAGGGCAACTCTGGAAACACCATATATTTT.